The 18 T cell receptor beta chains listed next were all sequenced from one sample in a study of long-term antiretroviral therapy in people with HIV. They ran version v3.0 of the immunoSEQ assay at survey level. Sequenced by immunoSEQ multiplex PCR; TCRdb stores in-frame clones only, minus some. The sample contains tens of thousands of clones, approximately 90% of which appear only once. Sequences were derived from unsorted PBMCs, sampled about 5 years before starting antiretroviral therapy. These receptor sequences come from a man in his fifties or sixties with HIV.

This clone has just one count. CDR3 loop: CATGGPNTGELFF. The DNA for the CDR3 is TGTGCCACCGGGGGGCCTAACACCGGGGAGCTGTTTTTT. The rearrangement uses TRBV6-5 and TRBJ2-2, with D possibly matching TRBD2 (7 bases). This CDR3 comprises 13 residues. The V gene lost 10 bases and the J gene lost 2 bases, with 11 bases spanning the gap. Germline CDR1 is MNHEY and CDR2 is SVGAGI.

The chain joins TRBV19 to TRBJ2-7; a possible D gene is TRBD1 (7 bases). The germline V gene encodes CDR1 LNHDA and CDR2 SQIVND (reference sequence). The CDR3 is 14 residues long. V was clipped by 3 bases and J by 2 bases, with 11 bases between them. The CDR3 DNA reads TGTGCCAGTAGTATCACAGGGGAGGCCTACGAGCAGTACTTC. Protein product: CASSITGEAYEQYF.

As DNA, the CDR3 is TGTGCCAGCAGCTTAACGTTCCGGGCCGGGGAGCTGTTTTTT. This sequence encodes CASSLTFRAGELFF. This sequence joins TRBV5-5 and TRBJ2-2; D uncertain. Per the germline V gene, CDR1 is SGHKS and CDR2 is YYEKEE (reference sequence). This CDR3 has 14 amino acids. V dropped 2 bases and J dropped 6 bases, with 11 bases sitting between them. The variable domain in full, completed from reference TRBV5-5 and TRBJ2-2, reads DAGVTQSPTHLIKTRGQQVTLRCSPISGHKSVSWYQQVLGQGPQFIFQYYEKEERGRGNFPDRFSARQFPNYSSELNVNALLLGDSALYLCASSLTFRAGELFFGEGSRLTVL.

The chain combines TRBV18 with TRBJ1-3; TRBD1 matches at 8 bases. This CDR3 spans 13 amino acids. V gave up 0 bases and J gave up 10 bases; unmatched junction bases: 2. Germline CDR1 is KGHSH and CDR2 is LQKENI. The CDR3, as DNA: TGTGCCAGCTCACCACCGGACAGGGCTACCATATATTTT. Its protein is CASSPPDRATIYF.

The CDR3 bases are TGCAGCGTTATTCGGTCGCGGACTAGCGCCCAAGAGACCCAGTACTTC. Translated: CSVIRSRTSAQETQYF. V is TRBV29-1 and J is TRBJ2-5; TRBD2 agrees at 9 bases. This CDR3 spans 16 amino acids. Germline CDR1 is SQVTM and CDR2 is ANQGSEA. Trimming removed 5 bases from V and 1 base from J; junction bases left unmatched: 11.

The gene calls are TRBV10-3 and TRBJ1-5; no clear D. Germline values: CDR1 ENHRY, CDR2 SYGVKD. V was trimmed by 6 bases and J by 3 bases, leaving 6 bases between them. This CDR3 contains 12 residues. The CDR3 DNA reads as TGTGCCATCAGGGGTACCAATCAGCCCCAGCATTTT. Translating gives CAIRGTNQPQHF.

CDR3 coding DNA: TGTGCCACCTCATTGCGAGAGACCCAGTACTTC. It is translated as CATSLRETQYF. The chain carries TRBV6-6 and TRBJ2-5; unclear D gene. The V end lost 10 bases, the J end lost 4 bases, and 10 bases lay between the germline ends. Germline V CDR1 and CDR2: MNHNY, SVGAGI (reference sequence). CDR3 length equals 11 residues.

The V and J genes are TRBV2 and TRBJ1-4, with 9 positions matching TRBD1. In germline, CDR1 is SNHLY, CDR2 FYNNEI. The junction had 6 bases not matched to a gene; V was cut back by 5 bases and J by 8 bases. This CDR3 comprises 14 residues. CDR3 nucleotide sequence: TGTGCCAGCAGTCTCACAGGGGGCGTAGAAAAACTGTTTTTT. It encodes CASSLTGGVEKLFF.

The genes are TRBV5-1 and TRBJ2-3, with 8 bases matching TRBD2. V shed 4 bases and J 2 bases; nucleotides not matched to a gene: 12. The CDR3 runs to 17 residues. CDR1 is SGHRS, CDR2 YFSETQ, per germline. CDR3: CASSPGTGTSTTDTQYF. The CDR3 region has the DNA TGCGCCAGCAGCCCAGGTACCGGGACTAGTACCACAGATACGCAGTATTTT.

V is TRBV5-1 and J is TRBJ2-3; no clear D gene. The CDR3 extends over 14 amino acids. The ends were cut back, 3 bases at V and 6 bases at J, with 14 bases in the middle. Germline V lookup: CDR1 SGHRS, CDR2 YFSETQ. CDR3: CASSYSMVDDTQYF. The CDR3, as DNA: TGCGCCAGCAGCTATAGCATGGTTGACGATACGCAGTATTTT.

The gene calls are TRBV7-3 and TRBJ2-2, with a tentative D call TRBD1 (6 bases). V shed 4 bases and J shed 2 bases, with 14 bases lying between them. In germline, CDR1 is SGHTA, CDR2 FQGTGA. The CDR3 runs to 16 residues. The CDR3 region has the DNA TGTGCCAGCAGCTCACCCAGGGGATCAAACACCGGGGAGCTGTTTTTT. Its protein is CASSSPRGSNTGELFF. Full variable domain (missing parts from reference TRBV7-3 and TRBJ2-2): GAGVSQTPSNKVTEKGKYVELRCDPISGHTALYWYRQSLGQGPEFLIYFQGTGAADDSGLPNDRFFAVRPEGSVSTLKIQRTERGDSAVYLCASSSPRGSNTGELFFGEGSRLTVL.

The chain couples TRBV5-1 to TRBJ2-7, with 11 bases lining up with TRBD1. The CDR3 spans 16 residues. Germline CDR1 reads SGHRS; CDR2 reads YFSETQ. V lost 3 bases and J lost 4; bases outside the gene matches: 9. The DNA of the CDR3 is TGCGCCAGCAGCTCCCTCGCGGGACAGGGGGTTTACGAGCAGTACTTC. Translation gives CASSSLAGQGVYEQYF.

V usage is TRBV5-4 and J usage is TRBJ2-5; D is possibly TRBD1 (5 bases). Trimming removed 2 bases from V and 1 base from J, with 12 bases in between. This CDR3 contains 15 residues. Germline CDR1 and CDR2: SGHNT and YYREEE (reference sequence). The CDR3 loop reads CASSLMTDFQETQYF. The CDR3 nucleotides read TGTGCCAGCAGCTTAATGACAGATTTCCAAGAGACCCAGTACTTC.

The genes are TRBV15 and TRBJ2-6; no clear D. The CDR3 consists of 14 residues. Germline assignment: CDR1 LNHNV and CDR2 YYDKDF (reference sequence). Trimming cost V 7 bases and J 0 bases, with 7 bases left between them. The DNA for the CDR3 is TGTGCCACCACTAGACCCTCTGGGGCCAACGTCCTGACTTTC. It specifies CATTRPSGANVLTF.

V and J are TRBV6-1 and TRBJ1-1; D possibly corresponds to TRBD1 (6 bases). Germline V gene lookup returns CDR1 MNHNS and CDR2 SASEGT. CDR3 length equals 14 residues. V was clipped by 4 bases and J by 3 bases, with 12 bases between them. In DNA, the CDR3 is TGTGCCAGCAGTGGTCAAGGGGGACACACTGAAGCTTTCTTT. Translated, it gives CASSGQGGHTEAFF.

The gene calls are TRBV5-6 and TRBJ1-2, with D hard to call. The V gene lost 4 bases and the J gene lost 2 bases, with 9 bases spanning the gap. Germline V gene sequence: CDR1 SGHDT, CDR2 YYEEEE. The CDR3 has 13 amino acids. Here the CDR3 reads CASSLGRNYGYTF. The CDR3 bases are TGTGCCAGCAGCCTCGGACGAAACTATGGCTACACCTTC.

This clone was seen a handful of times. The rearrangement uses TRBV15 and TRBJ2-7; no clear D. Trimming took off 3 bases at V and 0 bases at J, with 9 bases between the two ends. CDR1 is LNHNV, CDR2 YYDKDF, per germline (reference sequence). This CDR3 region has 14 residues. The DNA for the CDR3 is TGTGCCACCAGCAGTCAGGTGAGCTCCTACGAGCAGTACTTC. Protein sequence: CATSSQVSSYEQYF.

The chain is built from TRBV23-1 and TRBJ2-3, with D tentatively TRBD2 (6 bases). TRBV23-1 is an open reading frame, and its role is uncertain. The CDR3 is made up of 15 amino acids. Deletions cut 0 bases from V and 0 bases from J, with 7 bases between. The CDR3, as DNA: TGCGCCAGCAGTCAATCACGGGGGAGCACAGATACGCAGTATTTT. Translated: CASSQSRGSTDTQYF.